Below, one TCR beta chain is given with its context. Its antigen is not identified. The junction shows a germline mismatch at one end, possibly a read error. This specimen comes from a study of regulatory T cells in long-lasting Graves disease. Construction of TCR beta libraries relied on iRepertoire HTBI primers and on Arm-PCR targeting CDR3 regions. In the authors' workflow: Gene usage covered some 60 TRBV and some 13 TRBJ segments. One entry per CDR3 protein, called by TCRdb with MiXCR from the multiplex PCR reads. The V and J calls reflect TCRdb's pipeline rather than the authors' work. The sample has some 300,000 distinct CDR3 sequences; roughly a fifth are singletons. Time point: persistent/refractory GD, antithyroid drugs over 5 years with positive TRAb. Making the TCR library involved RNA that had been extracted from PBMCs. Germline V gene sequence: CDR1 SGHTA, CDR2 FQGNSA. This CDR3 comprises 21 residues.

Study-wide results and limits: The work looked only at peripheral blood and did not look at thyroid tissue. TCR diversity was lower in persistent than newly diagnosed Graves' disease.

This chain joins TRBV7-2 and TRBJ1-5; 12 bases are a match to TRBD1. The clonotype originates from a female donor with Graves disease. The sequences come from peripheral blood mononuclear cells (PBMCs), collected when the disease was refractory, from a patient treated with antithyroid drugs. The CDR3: CASSQGIRYSGTGGANQPQHF. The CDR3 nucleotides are TGCGCCAGCAGCCAAGGTATAAGATACTCCGGGACAGGGGGCGCGAATCAGCCCCAGCATTTT.